This T cell receptor (beta chain) was profiled in a study of technical replicates of blood from a handful of donors (dated by TCRdb to 2016 to 2017). Remarks on this clone: Its recognized antigen is unknown. No qualities accompany the bases; no much larger clone lies one base away.

Libraries came from the immunoSEQ multiplex PCR assay. Drawn from immuneACCESS, this table holds only the in-frame rearrangements with V and J called that TCRdb kept. Clones are partly lost; checked studies trace under half to an unresolved V gene and leave the rest unexplained. The sample has tens of thousands of clones on record, roughly 92% of them singletons. Together, the top ten hold approximately 0.36% of the sample. Trimming accounts for 5 bases at V and 6 bases at J, while the number of junction bases matched to no gene is 8. Per the germline V gene, MNHEY is the CDR1 and SVGAGI is the CDR2. The CDR3 has 14 amino acids, counting the end cysteine and phenylalanine. CDR3 DNA is the only sequence kept; it has 42 bases, read in frame from the first base.

The rearranged chain carries TRBV6-5 and TRBJ2-7; 9 bases in between match TRBD2. This clonotype originated in a human donor in good health. The sequenced material came from T cells isolated from PBMCs. DNA sequence: TGTGCCAGCAGTCTAGCGGGACAGAATTTCGAGCAGTACTTC. Its product reads: CASSLAGQNFEQYF.